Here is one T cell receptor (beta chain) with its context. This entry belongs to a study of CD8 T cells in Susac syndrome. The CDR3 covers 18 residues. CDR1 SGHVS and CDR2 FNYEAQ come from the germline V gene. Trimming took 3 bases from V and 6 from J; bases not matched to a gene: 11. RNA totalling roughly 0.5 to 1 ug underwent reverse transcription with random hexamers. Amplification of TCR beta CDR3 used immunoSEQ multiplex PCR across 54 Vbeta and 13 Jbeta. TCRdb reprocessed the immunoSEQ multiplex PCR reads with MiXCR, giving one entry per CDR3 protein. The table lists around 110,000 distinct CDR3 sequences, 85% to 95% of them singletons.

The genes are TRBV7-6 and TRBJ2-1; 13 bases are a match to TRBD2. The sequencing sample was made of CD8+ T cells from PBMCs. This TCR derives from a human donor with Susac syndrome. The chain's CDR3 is CASSLFTSGGAVINEQFF. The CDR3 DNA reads TGTGCCAGCAGCTTGTTTACTAGCGGGGGGGCCGTAATCAATGAGCAGTTCTTC.